This T cell receptor (beta chain) was recorded in a study of blood T cells in healthy people across ages. Study details: The capture of about one barcoded beta molecule per two T cells was achieved by template switching.

Trimming stripped 3 bases from V and 4 bases from J, with 9 bases between. CDR3 length: 13 residues. Germline-derived CDR1 and CDR2 are MRHNA and SNTAGT. Each donor supplied around 9.9 milliliters of peripheral blood. Combining a sample-barcoded 5' primer with a J-beta primer mix, a second PCR ran for roughly 6 to 12 cycles. All cDNA molecules were each tagged by a template-switch adaptor with 12 random nucleotides. TCRdb redid the calling of the 5' RACE reads with MiXCR, one entry per CDR3 protein. Among about a million distinct CDR3 sequences, approximately 38% were seen once, and the ten largest hold around 13%. Study results and caveats: Roughly linearly, TCR beta diversity per million T cells fell as age increased.

About this clonotype itself: Its specificity is not known.

The TCR originated in a man in his late teens or twenties in good health. The sample comprised blood. The V and J genes are TRBV6-4 and TRBJ1-1; D gene unclear. The CDR3 DNA sequence: TGTGCCAGCAGTGAAAGGGAGAGCACTGAAGCTTTCTTT. Amino acids: CASSERESTEAFF.